Below, one T cell receptor (beta chain) is given with its context. Ten or more counts support this clonotype. Its antigen remains unidentified. Nothing much larger sits one base from this clone, and base qualities are not available. Sequencing relied on an Illumina HiSeq 1500. TCRdb passed the public sequencing reads through fastp at Q25 and MiXCR, retaining productive beta sequences. Duplicate CDR3 protein sequences are folded into a single record with the most common DNA and genes. The sample table holds about 490,000 distinct CDR3 sequences, of which around 11% were seen once. Around 9.6% of the sample comes from the top ten. The source of the sample is a study of T cell repertoires in cytomegalovirus infection (dated by TCRdb to the late 2010s). Context from the whole study: Because public TCR beta signatures pointed to carriage of CMV infection together with the matching HLA type, the HLA type of each donor mattered for the analysis. Results and caveats for the whole study, not just this receptor: The ex vivo response was dominated by HLA-C-restricted CMV-specific TCR beta clonotypes, which also provided the single most frequent clonotype in two of eight donors. Cumulative frequency of public TCR beta family members discriminated carriers of CMV infection plus the relevant HLA type in this cohort and an independent approximately 350-donor cohort.

The V and J ends are trimmed by 4 bases and 6 bases, leaving 13 bases between them. The cysteine opens and the phenylalanine closes a CDR3 of 15 amino acids. The sequence is cut down to CDR3 DNA, 45 bases in frame from base 1. The germline V gene (reference sequence) yields PRHDT for CDR1 and FYEKMQ for CDR2. This clonotype originated in a human donor in good health (CMV status not recorded). Some clones in this sample may be carry-over from other donors' samples. Rearrangement joined TRBV13 to TRBJ1-6; TRBD1 is perhaps the D gene, given 5 matching bases. The sample consisted of PBMCs. The CDR3 amino acid sequence is: CASSSGRSLNSPLHF. The sequenced DNA: TGTGCCAGCAGCTCGGGACGGAGCCTTAATTCACCCCTCCACTTT.